This entry lists 12 T cell receptor beta chains sequenced from one sample in a study of T cell changes during pregnancy in multiple sclerosis. This table comes from immunoSEQ multiplex PCR, and its TCRdb copy is limited to in-frame clones, with some not included. There are 65,000 to 85,000 clones in the sample; roughly nine tenths occur only once, and more than 1.1% lies in the top ten. The starting material was peripheral blood, obtained after pregnancy. These receptors all come from a female donor with multiple sclerosis, enrolled in a pregnancy study.

The J gene is TRBJ2-2, the V gene TRBV9, with D maybe TRBD1 (6 bases). Trimming shortened V by 2 bases and J by 5 bases, and 16 bases separated the two germline ends. Germline V lookup: CDR1 SGDLS, CDR2 YYNGEE. The CDR3 extends over 16 amino acids. The CDR3 region has the DNA TGTGCCAGCAGCGTCTTACAGGGTATCGGGACCGGGGAGCTGTTTTTT. It is translated as CASSVLQGIGTGELFF. The variable domain in full, with the rest retrieved from reference TRBV9 and TRBJ2-2, is DSGVTQTPKHLITATGQRVTLRCSPRSGDLSVYWYQQSLDQGLQFLIQYYNGEERAKGNILERFSAQQFPDLHSELNLSSLELGDSALYFCASSVLQGIGTGELFFGEGSRLTVL.

The gene calls are TRBV4-3 and TRBJ1-2; D remains unclear. V lost 1 base, J lost 8 bases, and 5 bases lay in between. Germline V CDR1 and CDR2: LGHNA, YSLEER. The CDR3 is made up of 11 amino acids. The CDR3: CASSQGGGYTF. CDR3 nucleotides: TGCGCCAGCAGCCAAGGAGGCGGCTACACCTTC.

The chain recombines TRBV10-3 with TRBJ2-7; 11 bases are a match to TRBD2. V shed 4 bases and J 6 bases; nucleotides not matched to a gene: 8. Germline V gene sequence: CDR1 ENHRY, CDR2 SYGVKD. The CDR3 spans 15 residues. The DNA of the CDR3 is TGTGCCATCAGTGCTTTAGCGGGAGGGCCGACCGAGCAGTACTTC. Protein sequence: CAISALAGGPTEQYF.

This clone was observed a few times. The chain is built from TRBV6-1 and TRBJ2-3; 10 bases map to TRBD2. Germline CDR1 MNHNS, CDR2 SASEGT. V trimming: 2 bases; J trimming: 5 bases; junction bases outside the gene matches: 4. This CDR3 has 15 amino acids. The CDR3 sequence is CASSELAGGGDTQYF. DNA of the CDR3: TGTGCCAGCAGTGAATTAGCGGGAGGAGGAGATACGCAGTATTTT.

CDR3 bases: TGTGCCAGCAGCCAGGCTTACAATGAGCAGTTCTTC. Its protein product is CASSQAYNEQFF. V usage is TRBV14 and J usage is TRBJ2-1; the D is unclear. V lost 3 bases, J lost 4 bases, and 4 bases lay in between. Germline CDR1 reads SGHDN; CDR2 reads FVKESK. The CDR3 consists of 12 residues.

This chain joins TRBV5-5 and TRBJ1-5, with 8 bases aligning to TRBD1. From germline, CDR1 is SGHKS and CDR2 YYEKEE (reference sequence). V was pared by 0 bases and J by 14 bases, with 10 bases of the junction left unmatched. The CDR3 is made up of 14 amino acids. The CDR3 reads CASSLARGQGPKHF. DNA for the CDR3: TGTGCCAGCAGCTTGGCCAGAGGACAGGGACCGAAGCATTTT. Supplemented by reference TRBV5-5 and TRBJ1-5, the full variable domain reads DAGVTQSPTHLIKTRGQQVTLRCSPISGHKSVSWYQQVLGQGPQFIFQYYEKEERGRGNFPDRFSARQFPNYSSELNVNALLLGDSALYLCASSLARGQGPKHFGDGTRLSIL.

The rearrangement links TRBV6-5 to TRBJ2-7; 10 positions match TRBD1. CDR3 length: 15 amino acids. Per germline, CDR1 MNHEY and CDR2 SVGAGI. Germline trimming cut 6 bases from V and 0 bases from J; bases unmatched to any gene: 5. For the CDR3, the DNA is TGTGCCAGCAGAACGGGACAGGGGAGCTCCTACGAGCAGTACTTC. Amino acid sequence: CASRTGQGSSYEQYF.

The chain employs TRBV4-2 and TRBJ2-7; TRBD1 matches 10 bases. The CDR3 runs 16 residues. The germline V gene has CDR1 LGHNA and CDR2 YNFKEQ. J lost 5 bases, V lost 5 bases, and 12 bases had no gene match. The CDR3 bases are TGTGCCAGCAGCTACATCCATCGACAGGGGGCGGACGAGCAGTACTTC. Translated, it gives CASSYIHRQGADEQYF.

This chain joins TRBV18 and TRBJ1-1, with a possible D match to TRBD1 (5 bases). CDR3 length equals 15 residues. V was trimmed by 6 bases and J by 5 bases, leaving 19 bases between them. From germline, CDR1 is KGHSH and CDR2 LQKENI. CDR3 bases: TGTGCCAGCTCTACACTCCCGGGGGATCGGACTGAAGCTTTCTTT. Translating gives CASSTLPGDRTEAFF.

The chain is built from TRBV6-4 and TRBJ2-1; weak D call: TRBD1 (6 bases). The CDR3 is 16 residues long. The germline CDR1 and CDR2 sequences are MRHNA and SNTAGT. Trimming took off 0 bases at V and 0 bases at J, with 9 bases between the two ends. The CDR3 DNA reads TGTGCCAGCAGTGACTCCCAGGGGATCTCCTACAATGAGCAGTTCTTC. This codes for CASSDSQGISYNEQFF.

The chain links TRBV5-1 to TRBJ1-2; no reliable D call. CDR1 SGHRS and CDR2 YFSETQ come from the germline V gene. Trimming took 0 bases from V and 7 from J, leaving 10 bases between them. This CDR3 contains 13 residues. The CDR3 region is CASSLDPTLGYTF. The CDR3 region has the DNA TGCGCCAGCAGCTTGGACCCGACTCTTGGCTACACCTTC.

This rearrangement joins TRBV6-4 to TRBJ1-2; D not certain. This CDR3 spans 12 amino acids. Germline assignment: CDR1 MRHNA and CDR2 SNTAGT. V was clipped by 2 bases and J by 5 bases, with 6 bases between them. CDR3 sequence (DNA): TGTGCCAGCAGTGACAGAGGGTATGGCTACACCTTC. It yields the protein CASSDRGYGYTF.